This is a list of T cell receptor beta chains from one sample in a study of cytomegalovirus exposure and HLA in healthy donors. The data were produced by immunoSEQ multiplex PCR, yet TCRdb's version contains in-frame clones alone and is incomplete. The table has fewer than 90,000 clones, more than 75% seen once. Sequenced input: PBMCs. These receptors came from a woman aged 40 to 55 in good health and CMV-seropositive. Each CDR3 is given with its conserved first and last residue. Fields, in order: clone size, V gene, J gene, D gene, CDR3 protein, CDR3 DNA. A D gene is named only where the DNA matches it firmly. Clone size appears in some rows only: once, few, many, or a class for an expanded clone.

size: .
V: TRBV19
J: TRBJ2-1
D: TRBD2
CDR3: CASSANPSGGYNEQFF
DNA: TGTGCCAGTAGTGCCAACCCTAGCGGGGGCTACAATGAGCAGTTCTTC

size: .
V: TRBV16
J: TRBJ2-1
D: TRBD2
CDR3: CASSQYLAGAVDEQFF
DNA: TGTGCCAGCAGCCAATATCTAGCGGGTGCGGTGGATGAGCAGTTCTTC

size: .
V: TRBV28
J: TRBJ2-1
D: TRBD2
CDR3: CASKTTGGNNEQFF
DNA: TGTGCCAGCAAAACCACGGGAGGGAACAATGAGCAGTTCTTC

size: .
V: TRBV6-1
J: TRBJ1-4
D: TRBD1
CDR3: CASRKQGAQEKLFF
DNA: TGTGCCAGCAGGAAACAGGGGGCGCAGGAAAAACTGTTTTTT

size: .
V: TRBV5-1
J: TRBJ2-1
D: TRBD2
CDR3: CASSPTSGSVSSYNEQFF
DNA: TGCGCCAGCAGCCCCACTAGCGGGAGTGTGAGCTCCTACAATGAGCAGTTCTTC

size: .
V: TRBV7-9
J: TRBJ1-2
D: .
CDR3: CASSPSAGPYGYTF
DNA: TGTGCCAGCAGTCCCAGTGCAGGTCCCTATGGCTACACCTTC

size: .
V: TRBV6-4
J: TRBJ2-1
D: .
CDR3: CASSDSSGSYNEQFF
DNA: TGTGCCAGCAGTGACTCTAGCGGCTCCTACAATGAGCAGTTCTTC

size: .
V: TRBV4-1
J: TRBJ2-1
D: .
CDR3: CASSQDYSRGGQFF
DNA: TGCGCCAGCAGCCAAGATTACTCCCGAGGAGGGCAGTTCTTC

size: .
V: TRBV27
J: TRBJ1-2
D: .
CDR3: CASSLDSYYGYTF
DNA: TGTGCCAGCAGCCTGGACAGCTACTATGGCTACACCTTC

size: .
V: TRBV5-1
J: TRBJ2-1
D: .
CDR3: CASSLIGGPYNEQFF
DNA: TGCGCCAGCAGCCTCATCGGGGGGCCCTACAATGAGCAGTTCTTC

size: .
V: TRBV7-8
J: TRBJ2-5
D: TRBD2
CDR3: CASSLGLAGAYQETQYF
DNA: TGTGCCAGCAGCTTAGGCCTAGCGGGGGCCTACCAAGAGACCCAGTACTTC

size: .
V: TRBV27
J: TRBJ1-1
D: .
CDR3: CASGFGRNTEAFF
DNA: TGTGCCAGCGGGTTTGGGAGGAACACTGAAGCTTTCTTT

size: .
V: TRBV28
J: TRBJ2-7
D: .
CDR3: CASSPIQGYEQYF
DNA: TGTGCCAGCAGTCCAATACAGGGTTACGAGCAGTACTTC

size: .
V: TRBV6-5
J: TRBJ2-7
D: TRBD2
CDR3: CATGLTSATYEQYF
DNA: TGTGCCACCGGATTAACTAGCGCGACCTACGAGCAGTACTTC

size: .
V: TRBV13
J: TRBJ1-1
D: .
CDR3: CASSLWAGRNTEAFF
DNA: TGTGCCAGCAGCTTATGGGCAGGGCGTAACACTGAAGCTTTCTTT

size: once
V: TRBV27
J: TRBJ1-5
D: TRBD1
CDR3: CASSLSARGQSNQPQHF
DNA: TGTGCCAGCAGTTTATCGGCCCGGGGACAGAGCAATCAGCCCCAGCATTTT

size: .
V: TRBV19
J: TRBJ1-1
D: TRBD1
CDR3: CASTKDRAVLTEAFF
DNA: TGTGCCAGTACCAAGGACAGGGCGGTACTCACTGAAGCTTTCTTT

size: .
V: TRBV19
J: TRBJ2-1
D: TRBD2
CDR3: CASSMVAGGRNEQFF
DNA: TGTGCCAGTAGTATGGTAGCGGGAGGGAGGAATGAGCAGTTCTTC